The entry that follows covers one T cell receptor beta chain sequence. These data come from a study of blood T cell repertoires in COVID-19. Study-wide background: Sites across the United States, Italy and Spain contributed samples from acute and convalescent COVID-19. PBMCs, B-cell-depleted T cells, or T cells were the source of the cDNA or gDNA that made up the material.

Germline V CDR1 and CDR2: MGHRA, YSYEKL. The CDR3 is 14 amino acids. Trimming removed 1 base from V and 4 bases from J, with 8 bases in between. Per the authors' pipeline: Quantification of nucleated cells was approximated via reference gene primer amplification. Sequencing used immunoSEQ multiplex PCR; TCRdb keeps in-frame clones, though not all of them. Clone size and the V and J calls come from that table; the DNA yielded D and trimming. This sample has around 100,000 clones, with about 83% found just once. This sequence joins TRBV4-1 and TRBJ1-3; D ambiguous. The receptor was derived from a human donor in a cohort sampled during active COVID-19. Sample: peripheral blood. The CDR3 loop reads CASSQGGLGNTIYF. CDR3 nucleotide sequence: TGCGCCAGCAGCCAAGGCGGGCTAGGAAACACCATATATTTT.